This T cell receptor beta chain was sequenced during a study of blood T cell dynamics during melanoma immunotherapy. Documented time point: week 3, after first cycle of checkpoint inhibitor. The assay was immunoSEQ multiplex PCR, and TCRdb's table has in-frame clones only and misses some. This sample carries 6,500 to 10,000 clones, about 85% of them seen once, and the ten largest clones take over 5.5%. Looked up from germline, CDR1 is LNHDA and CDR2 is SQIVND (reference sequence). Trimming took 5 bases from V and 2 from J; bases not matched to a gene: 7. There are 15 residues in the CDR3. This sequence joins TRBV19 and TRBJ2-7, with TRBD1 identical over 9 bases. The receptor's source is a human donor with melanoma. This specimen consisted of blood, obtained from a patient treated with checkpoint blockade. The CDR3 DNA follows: TGTGCCAGTAGTCCCCGGGACAGGGACACCTACGAGCAGTACTTC. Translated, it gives CASSPRDRDTYEQYF.